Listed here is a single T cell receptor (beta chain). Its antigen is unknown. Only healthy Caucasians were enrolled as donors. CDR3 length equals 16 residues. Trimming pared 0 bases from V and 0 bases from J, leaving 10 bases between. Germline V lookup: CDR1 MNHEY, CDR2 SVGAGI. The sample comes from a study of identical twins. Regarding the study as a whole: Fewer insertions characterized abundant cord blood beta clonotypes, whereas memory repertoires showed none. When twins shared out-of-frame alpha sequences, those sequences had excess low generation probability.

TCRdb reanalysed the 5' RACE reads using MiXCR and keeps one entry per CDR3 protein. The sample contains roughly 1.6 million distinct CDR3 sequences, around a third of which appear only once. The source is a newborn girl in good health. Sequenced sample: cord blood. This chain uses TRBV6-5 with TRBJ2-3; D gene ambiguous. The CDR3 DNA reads TGTGCCAGCAGTTACTCTGAGGCATCTAGCACAGATACGCAGTATTTT. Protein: CASSYSEASSTDTQYF.